This T cell receptor (beta chain) was recovered during a study of response to subunit inactivated influenza vaccine (dated by TCRdb to 2016 to 2019). Study-level background: To follow how T cells responded to a trivalent subunit inactivated influenza vaccine, the researchers relied on deep quantitative profiling of the T cell receptor repertoire.

The germline V gene specifies SGHTA as CDR1 and FQGNSA as CDR2. Deletion took 0 bases off V and 8 bases off J, with a span of 13 bases between the germline ends. Spanning cysteine to phenylalanine, the CDR3 consists of 14 amino acids. Solely the CDR3 DNA is kept, with 42 bases framed from the first base. Library creation used RT-PCR. The reads were generated on an Illumina HiSeq 2500. Starting from the raw public reads, TCRdb applied fastp trimming at Q25, assembled clones with MiXCR and retained in-frame beta chains. One record per CDR3 amino acid sequence lists the most common genes and DNA. A total of about 500,000 distinct CDR3 sequences appear in this sample, approximately 16% of them only once. The ten largest clones represent 3% of the sample. Of note for this clonotype: Which antigen it targets is not known. Nothing much larger sits one base from this clone, and base qualities are not available.

Study-level results and caveats: According to the authors, only a limited number of new T cells may be recruited by each seasonal influenza vaccination.

This specimen consisted of CD4+ T cells sorted from PBMCs, obtained less than 30 months after vaccination. Recombination linked TRBV7-2 to TRBJ1-2; the D gene is unclear. This receptor was obtained from a man aged 45 to 75 who received an inactivated influenza vaccine. Donor details come from another sample of the same person, matched by shared clones. The CDR3 sequence is CASSLARQSSGYTF. The nucleotide sequence is given as TGTGCCAGCAGCTTAGCCCGGCAATCATCCGGCTACACCTTC.